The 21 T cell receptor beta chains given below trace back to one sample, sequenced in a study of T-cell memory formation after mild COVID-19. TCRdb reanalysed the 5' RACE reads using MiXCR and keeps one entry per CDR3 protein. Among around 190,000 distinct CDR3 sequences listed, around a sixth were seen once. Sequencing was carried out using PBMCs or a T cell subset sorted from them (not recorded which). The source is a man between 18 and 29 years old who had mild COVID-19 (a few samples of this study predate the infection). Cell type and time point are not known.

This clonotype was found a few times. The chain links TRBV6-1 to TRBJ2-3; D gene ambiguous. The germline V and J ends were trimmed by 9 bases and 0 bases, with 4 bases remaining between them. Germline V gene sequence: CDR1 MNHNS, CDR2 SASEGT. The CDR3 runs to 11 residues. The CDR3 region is CASLSTDTQYF. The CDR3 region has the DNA TGTGCCAGTCTAAGCACAGATACGCAGTATTTT.

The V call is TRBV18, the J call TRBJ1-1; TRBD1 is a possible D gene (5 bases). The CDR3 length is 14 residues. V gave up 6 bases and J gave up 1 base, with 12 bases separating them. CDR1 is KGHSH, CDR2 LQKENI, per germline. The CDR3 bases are TGTGCCAGCTCTGCTCGGGGGAGGAACACTGAAGCTTTCTTT. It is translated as CASSARGRNTEAFF.

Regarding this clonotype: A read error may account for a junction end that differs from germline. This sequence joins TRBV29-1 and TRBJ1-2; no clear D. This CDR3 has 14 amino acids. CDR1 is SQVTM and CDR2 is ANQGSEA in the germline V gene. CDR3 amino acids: CSVGRASANYGYPF. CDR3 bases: TGCAGCGTTGGGCGAGCTTCAGCTAACTATGGCTACCCCTTC.

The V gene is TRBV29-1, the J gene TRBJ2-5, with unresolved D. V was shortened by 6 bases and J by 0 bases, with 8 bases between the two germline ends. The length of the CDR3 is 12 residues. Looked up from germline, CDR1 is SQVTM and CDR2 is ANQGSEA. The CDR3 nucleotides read TGCAGCGTGACGGGTAACCAAGAGACCCAGTACTTC. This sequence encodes CSVTGNQETQYF.

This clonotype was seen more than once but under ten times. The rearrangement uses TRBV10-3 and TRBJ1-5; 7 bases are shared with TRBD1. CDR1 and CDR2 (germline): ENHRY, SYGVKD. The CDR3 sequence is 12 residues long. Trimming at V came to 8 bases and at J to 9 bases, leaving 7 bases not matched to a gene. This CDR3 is CAIGTGDGPQHF. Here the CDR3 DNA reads TGTGCCATCGGAACAGGGGATGGGCCCCAGCATTTT.

The CDR3 loop is CASNRGPGELFF. The CDR3 nucleotides read TGTGCCAGCAACAGGGGGCCCGGGGAGCTGTTTTTT. The chain combines TRBV2 with TRBJ2-2, with 9 nucleotides matching TRBD1. The germline V gene encodes CDR1 SNHLY and CDR2 FYNNEI. The CDR3 length is 12 residues. The V segment lost 7 bases and the J segment 6 bases; nucleotides outside the gene matches: 0. Supplemented by reference TRBV2 and TRBJ2-2, the full variable domain reads EPEVTQTPSHQVTQMGQEVILRCVPISNHLYFYWYRQILGQKVEFLVSFYNNEISEKSEIFDDQFSVERPDGSNFTLKIRSTKLEDSAMYFCASNRGPGELFFGEGSRLTVL.

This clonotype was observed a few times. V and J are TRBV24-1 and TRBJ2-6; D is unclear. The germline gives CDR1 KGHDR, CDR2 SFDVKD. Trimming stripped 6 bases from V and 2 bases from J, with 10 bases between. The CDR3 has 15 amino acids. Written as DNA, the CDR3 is TGTGCCACCAGTCCCACTGGTACTGGGGCCAACGTCCTGACTTTC. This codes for CATSPTGTGANVLTF.

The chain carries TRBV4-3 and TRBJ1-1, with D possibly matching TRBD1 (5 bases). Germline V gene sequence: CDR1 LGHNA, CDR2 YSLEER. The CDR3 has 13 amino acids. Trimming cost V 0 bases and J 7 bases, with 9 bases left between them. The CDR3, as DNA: TGCGCCAGCAGCCAAGATACGGGGCTTGAAGCTTTCTTT. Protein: CASSQDTGLEAFF.

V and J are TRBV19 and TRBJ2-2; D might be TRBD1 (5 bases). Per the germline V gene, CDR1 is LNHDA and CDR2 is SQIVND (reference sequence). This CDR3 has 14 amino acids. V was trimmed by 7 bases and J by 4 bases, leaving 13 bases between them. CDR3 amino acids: CASTAPQVTGELFF. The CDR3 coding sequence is TGTGCCAGTACCGCGCCACAGGTCACCGGGGAGCTGTTTTTT.

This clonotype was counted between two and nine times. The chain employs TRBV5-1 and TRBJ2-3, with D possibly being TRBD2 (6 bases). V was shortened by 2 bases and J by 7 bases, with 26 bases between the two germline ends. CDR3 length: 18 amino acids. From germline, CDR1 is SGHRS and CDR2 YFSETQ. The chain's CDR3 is CASSFYARLGGVLNTQYF. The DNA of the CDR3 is TGCGCCAGCAGCTTCTATGCGCGGCTCGGAGGGGTCTTGAATACGCAGTATTTT. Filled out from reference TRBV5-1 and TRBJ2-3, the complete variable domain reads KAGVTQTPRYLIKTRGQQVTLSCSPISGHRSVSWYQQTPGQGLQFLFEYFSETQRNKGNFPGRFSGRQFSNSRSEMNVSTLELGDSALYLCASSFYARLGGVLNTQYFGPGTRLTVL.

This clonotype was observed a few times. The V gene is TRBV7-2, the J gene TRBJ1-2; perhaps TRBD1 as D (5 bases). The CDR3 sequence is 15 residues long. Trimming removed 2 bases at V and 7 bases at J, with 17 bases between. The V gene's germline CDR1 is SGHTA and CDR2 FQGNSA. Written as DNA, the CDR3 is TGTGCCAGCAGCTTACAGGCAAACCGGGACGGTGGCTACACCTTC. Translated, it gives CASSLQANRDGGYTF.

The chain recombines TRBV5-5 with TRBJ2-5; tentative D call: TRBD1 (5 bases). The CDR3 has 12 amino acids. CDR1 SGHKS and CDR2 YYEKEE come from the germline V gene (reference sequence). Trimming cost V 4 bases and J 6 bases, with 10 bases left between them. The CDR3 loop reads CASSIQGQTQYF. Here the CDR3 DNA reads TGTGCCAGCAGCATTCAGGGTCAGACCCAGTACTTC.

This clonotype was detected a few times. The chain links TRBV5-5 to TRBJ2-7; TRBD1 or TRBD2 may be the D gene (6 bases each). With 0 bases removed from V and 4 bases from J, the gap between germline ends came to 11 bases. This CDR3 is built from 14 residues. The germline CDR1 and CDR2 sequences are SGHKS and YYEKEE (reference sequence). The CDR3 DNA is TGTGCCAGCAGCTTGGTCAGGGGAGGATACGAGCAGTACTTC. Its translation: CASSLVRGGYEQYF.

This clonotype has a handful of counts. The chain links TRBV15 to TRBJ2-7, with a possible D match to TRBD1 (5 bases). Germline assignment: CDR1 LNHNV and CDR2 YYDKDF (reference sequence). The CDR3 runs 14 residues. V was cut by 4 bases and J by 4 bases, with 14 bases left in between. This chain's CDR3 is CATSIAGSVYEQYF. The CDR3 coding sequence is TGTGCCACCAGCATAGCAGGGTCCGTTTACGAGCAGTACTTC. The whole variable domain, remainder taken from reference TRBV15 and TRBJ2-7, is DAMVIQNPRYQVTQFGKPVTLSCSQTLNHNVMYWYQQKSSQAPKLLFHYYDKDFNNEADTPDNFQSRRPNTSFCFLDIRSPGLGDTAMYLCATSIAGSVYEQYFGPGTRLTVT.

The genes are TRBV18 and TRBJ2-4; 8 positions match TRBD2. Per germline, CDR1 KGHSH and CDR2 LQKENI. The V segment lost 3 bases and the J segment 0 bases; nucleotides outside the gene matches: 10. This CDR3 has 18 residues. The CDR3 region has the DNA TGTGCCAGCTCACCCCTCGCGGCGGGGGGTTTAGCCAAAAACATTCAGTACTTC. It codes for CASSPLAAGGLAKNIQYF.

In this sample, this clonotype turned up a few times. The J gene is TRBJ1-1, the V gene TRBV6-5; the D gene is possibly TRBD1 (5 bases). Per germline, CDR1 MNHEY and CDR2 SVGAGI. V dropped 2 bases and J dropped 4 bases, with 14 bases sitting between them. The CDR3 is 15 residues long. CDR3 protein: CASSYQIGGVTEAFF. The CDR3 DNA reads TGTGCCAGCAGTTACCAGATCGGGGGTGTCACTGAAGCTTTCTTT.

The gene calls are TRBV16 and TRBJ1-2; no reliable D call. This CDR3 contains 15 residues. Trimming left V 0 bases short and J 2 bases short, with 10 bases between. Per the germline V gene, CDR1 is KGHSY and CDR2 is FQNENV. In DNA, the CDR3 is TGTGCCAGCAGCCAATCGTGGCTGGCCAACTATGGCTACACCTTC. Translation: CASSQSWLANYGYTF.

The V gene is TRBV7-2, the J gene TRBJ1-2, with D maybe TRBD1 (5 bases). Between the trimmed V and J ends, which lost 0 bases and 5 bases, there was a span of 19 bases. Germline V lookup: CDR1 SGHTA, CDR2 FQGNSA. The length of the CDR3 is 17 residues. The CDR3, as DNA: TGTGCCAGCAGCTTAGCCTCCCAGGCCAGGCGGGGGTATGGCTACACCTTC. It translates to CASSLASQARRGYGYTF.

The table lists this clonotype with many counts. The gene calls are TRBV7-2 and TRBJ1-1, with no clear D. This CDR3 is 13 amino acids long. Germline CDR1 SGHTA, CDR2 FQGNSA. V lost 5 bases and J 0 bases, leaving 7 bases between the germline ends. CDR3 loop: CASSADMNTEAFF. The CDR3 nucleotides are TGTGCCAGCAGCGCAGACATGAACACTGAAGCTTTCTTT. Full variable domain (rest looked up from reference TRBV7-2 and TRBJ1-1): GAGVSQSPSNKVTEKGKDVELRCDPISGHTALYWYRQSLGQGLEFLIYFQGNSAPDKSGLPSDRFSAERTGGSVSTLTIQRTQQEDSAVYLCASSADMNTEAFFGQGTRLTVV.

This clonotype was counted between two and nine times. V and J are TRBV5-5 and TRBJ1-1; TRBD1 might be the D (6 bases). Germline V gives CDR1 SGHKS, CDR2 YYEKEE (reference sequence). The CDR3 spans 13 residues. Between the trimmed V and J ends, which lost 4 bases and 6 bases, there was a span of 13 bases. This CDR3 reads CASSREGGSEAFF. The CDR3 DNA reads TGTGCCAGCAGCCGGGAGGGGGGGTCTGAAGCTTTCTTT.

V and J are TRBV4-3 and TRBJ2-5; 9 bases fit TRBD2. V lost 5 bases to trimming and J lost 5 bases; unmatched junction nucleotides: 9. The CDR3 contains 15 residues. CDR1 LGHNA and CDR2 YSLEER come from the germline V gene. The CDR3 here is CASSYAGGPRETQYF. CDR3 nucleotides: TGCGCCAGCAGCTACGCGGGGGGGCCCAGGGAGACCCAGTACTTC.